This TCR beta chain was identified in a study of T cell repertoires in cytomegalovirus infection. Study-level information: Public signatures in TCR beta pointed to CMV infection and matching HLA type. Points from the study as a whole: CMV-specific TCR beta clonotypes restricted by HLA-C were the ones dominating the ex vivo response.

TCRdb passed the reads through MiXCR, listing each CDR3 protein once. Of 800,000 to 950,000 distinct CDR3 sequences listed, approximately 32% were seen once; the top ten hold around 12%. The CDR3 spans 13 residues. V was shortened by 4 bases and J by 5 bases, with 11 bases between the two germline ends. CDR1 is MGHRA and CDR2 is YSYEKL in the germline V gene. On this clonotype itself: Its antigen is not known.

The TCR was taken from a human donor in good health (CMV status not recorded). Some clones in this sample may be carry-over from other donors' samples. The starting material was cultured CD8+ T cells from PBMCs, obtained from culture after CMV antigen stimulation. V is TRBV4-1 and J is TRBJ1-1; the D is unclear. This CDR3 reads CASSPNGDTEAFF. The CDR3 nucleotides are TGCGCCAGCAGCCCGAACGGGGATACTGAAGCTTTCTTT.